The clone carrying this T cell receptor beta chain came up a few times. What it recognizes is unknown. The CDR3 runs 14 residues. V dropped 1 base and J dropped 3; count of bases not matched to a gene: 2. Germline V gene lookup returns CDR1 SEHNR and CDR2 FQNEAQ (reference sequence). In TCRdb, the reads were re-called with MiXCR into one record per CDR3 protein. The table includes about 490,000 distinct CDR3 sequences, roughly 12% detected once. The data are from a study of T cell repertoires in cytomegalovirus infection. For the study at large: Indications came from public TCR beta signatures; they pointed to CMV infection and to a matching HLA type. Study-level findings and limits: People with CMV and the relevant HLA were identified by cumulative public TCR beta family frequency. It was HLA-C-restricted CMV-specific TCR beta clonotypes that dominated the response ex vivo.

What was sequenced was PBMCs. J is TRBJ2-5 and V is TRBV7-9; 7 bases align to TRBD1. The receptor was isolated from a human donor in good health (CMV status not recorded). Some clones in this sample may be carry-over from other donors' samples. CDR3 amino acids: CASSLDTGEETQYF. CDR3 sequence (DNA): TGTGCCAGCAGCTTAGACACAGGGGAAGAGACCCAGTACTTC.